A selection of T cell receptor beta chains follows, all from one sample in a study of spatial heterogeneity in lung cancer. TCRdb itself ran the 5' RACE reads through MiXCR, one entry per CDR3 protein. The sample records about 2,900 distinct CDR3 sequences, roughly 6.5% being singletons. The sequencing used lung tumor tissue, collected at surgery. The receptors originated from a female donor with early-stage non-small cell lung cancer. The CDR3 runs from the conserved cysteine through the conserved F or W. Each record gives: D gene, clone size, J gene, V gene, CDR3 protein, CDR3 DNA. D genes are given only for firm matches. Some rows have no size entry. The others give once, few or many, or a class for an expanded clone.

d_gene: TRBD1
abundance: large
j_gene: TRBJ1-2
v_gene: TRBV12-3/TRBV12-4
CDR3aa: CASSREGQGHYGYTF
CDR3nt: TGTGCCAGCAGTCGTGAGGGACAGGGTCACTATGGCTACACCTTC

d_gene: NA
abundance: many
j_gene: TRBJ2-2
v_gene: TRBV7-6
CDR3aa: CASSPRAGYTGELFF
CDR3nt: TGTGCCAGCAGCCCCCGCGCGGGGTACACCGGGGAGCTGTTTTTT

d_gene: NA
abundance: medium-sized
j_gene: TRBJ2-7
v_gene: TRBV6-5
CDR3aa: CASSYMDIGYEQYF
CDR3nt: TGTGCCAGCAGTTATATGGACATAGGCTACGAGCAGTACTTC

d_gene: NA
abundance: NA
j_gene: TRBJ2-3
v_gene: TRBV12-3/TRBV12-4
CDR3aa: CASSFGVVTDTQYF
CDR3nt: TGTGCCAGCAGTTTTGGGGTGGTCACAGATACGCAGTATTTT

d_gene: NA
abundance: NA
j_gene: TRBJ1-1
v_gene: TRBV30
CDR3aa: CAWSVRGGNEAFF
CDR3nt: TGTGCCTGGAGTGTACGGGGAGGGAATGAAGCTTTCTTT

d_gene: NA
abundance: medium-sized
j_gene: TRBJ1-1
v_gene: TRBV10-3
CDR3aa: CAIRNQGNTEAFF
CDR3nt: TGTGCCATCAGGAACCAAGGGAACACTGAAGCTTTCTTT

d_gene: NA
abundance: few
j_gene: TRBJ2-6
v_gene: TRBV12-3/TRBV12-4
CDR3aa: CASSRPSSGANVLTF
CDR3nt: TGTGCCAGCAGCCGGCCGAGTTCTGGGGCCAACGTCCTGACTTTC

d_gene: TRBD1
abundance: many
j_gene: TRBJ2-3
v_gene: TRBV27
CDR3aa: CASRTGGIADTQYF
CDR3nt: TGTGCCAGCAGGACAGGGGGTATCGCAGATACGCAGTATTTT

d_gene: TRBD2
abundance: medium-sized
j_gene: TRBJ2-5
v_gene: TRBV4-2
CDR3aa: CASSQDGGGDFETQYF
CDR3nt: TGTGCCAGCAGCCAAGACGGCGGGGGGGATTTTGAGACCCAGTACTTC

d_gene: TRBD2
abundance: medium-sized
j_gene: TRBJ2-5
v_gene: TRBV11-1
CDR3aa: CASSSLGLAGAQETQYF
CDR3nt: TGTGCCAGCAGCTCCTTGGGACTAGCGGGGGCCCAAGAGACCCAGTACTTC

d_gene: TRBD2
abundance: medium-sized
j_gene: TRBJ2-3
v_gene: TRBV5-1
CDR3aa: CASSLALSSGLDTQYF
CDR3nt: TGCGCCAGCAGCTTGGCTCTGTCTAGCGGATTAGATACGCAGTATTTT

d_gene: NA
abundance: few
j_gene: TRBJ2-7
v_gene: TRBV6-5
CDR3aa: CASTTAYEQYF
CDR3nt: TGTGCCAGCACCACTGCCTACGAGCAGTACTTC

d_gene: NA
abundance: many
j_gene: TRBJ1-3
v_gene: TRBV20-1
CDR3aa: CSASWEVGNTIYF
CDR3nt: TGCAGTGCTAGCTGGGAGGTGGGAAACACCATATATTTT

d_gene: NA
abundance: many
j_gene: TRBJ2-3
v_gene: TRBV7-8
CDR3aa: CASSLLSVRDTQYF
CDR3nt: TGTGCCAGCAGCTTATTGAGCGTCCGGGATACGCAGTATTTT

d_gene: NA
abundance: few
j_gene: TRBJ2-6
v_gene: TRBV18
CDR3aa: CASSQDSGANVLTF
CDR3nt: TGTGCCAGCTCACAGGATAGTGGGGCCAACGTCCTGACTTTC

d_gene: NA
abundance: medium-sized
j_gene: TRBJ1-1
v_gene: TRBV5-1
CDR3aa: CASSLEGNTEAFF
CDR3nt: TGCGCCAGCAGCTTGGAAGGGAACACTGAAGCTTTCTTT

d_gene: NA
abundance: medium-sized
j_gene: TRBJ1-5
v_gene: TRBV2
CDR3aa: CASSSDRTPKPQHF
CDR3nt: TGTGCCAGCAGTAGTGACAGGACGCCTAAGCCCCAGCATTTT

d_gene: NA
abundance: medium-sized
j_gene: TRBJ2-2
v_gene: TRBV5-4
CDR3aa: CASSLIGAGELFF
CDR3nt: TGTGCCAGCAGCTTGATCGGGGCCGGGGAGCTGTTTTTT

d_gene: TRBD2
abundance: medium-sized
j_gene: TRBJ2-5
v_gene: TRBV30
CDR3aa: CAWSKEAGGQETQYF
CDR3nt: TGTGCCTGGAGTAAAGAAGCGGGGGGGCAAGAGACCCAGTACTTC

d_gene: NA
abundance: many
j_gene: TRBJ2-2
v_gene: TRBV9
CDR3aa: CASSVEWQNTGELFF
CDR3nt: TGTGCCAGCAGCGTAGAGTGGCAGAACACCGGGGAGCTGTTTTTT

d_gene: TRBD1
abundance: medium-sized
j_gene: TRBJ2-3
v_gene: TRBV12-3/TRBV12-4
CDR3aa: CASSLAGTETQYF
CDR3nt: TGTGCCAGCAGTTTAGCCGGGACAGAGACGCAGTATTTT

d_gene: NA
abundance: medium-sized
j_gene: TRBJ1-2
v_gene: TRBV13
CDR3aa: CASSVDSRNYYGYTF
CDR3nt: TGTGCCAGCAGCGTGGACAGCAGAAATTACTATGGCTACACCTTC

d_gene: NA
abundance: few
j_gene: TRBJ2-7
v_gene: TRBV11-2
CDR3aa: CASSLAGLAHPYEQYF
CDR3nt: TGTGCCAGCAGCTTAGCAGGGTTGGCTCACCCCTACGAGCAGTACTTC

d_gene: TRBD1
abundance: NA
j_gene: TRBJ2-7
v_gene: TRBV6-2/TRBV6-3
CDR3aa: CASSPRDRITYEQYF
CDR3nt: TGTGCCAGCTCTCCTCGGGACAGGATTACCTACGAGCAGTACTTC

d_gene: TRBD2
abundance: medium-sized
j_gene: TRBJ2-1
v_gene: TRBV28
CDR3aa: CASKTSGGLRYNEQFF
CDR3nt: TGTGCCAGCAAGACTAGCGGGGGGTTGCGATACAATGAGCAGTTCTTC

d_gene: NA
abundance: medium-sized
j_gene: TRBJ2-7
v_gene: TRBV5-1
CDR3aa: CASSPGTRPRAYYEQYF
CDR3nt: TGCGCCAGCAGCCCTGGAACCCGCCCGAGGGCCTACTACGAGCAGTACTTC

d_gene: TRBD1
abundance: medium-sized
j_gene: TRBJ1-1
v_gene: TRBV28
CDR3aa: CASRTGGTEAFF
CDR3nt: TGTGCCAGCAGGACAGGGGGCACTGAAGCTTTCTTT

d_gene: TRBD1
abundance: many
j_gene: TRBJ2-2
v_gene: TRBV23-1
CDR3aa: CASSHTLGDRCRNTGELFF
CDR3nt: TGCGCCAGCAGTCACACCCTGGGGGACAGATGTAGGAACACCGGGGAGCTGTTTTTT

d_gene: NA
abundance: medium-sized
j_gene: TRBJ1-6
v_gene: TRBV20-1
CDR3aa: CSARVRQGTGNSPLHF
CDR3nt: TGCAGTGCTAGGGTCAGGCAGGGAACTGGGAATTCACCCCTCCACTTT

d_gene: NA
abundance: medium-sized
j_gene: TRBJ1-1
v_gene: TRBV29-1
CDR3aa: CSVESRNTEAFF
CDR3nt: TGCAGCGTTGAATCTAGGAACACTGAAGCTTTCTTT

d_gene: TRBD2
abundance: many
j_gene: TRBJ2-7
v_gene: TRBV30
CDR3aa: CAWSVTSSGAQYF
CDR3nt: TGTGCCTGGAGTGTTACGTCTAGCGGGGCGCAGTACTTC

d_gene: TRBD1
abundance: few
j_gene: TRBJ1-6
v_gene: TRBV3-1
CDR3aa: CASSQDRTGRDSPLHF
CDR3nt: TGTGCCAGCAGCCAAGATCGGACAGGACGGGATTCACCCCTCCACTTT

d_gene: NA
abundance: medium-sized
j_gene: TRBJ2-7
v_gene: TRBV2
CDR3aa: CASSLASYEQYF
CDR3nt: TGTGCCAGCAGTTTAGCCTCCTACGAGCAGTACTTC

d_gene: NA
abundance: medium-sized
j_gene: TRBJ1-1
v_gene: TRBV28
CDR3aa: CASSQGPSEAFF
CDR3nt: TGTGCCAGCAGCCAAGGACCCTCTGAAGCTTTCTTT

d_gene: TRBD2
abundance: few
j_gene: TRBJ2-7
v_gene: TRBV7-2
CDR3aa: CASRPASGRGYEQYF
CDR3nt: TGTGCCAGCAGACCCGCGAGCGGGAGGGGCTACGAGCAGTACTTC

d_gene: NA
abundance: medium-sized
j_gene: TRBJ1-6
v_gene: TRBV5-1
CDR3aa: CASSPDGRGNSPLHF
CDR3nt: TGCGCCAGCAGCCCAGATGGAAGAGGGAATTCACCCCTCCACTTT

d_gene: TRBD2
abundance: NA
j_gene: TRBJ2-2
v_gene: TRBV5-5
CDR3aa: CASSSIVLAGDTGELFF
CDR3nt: TGTGCCAGCAGTTCGATCGTGCTAGCGGGGGACACCGGGGAGCTGTTTTTT

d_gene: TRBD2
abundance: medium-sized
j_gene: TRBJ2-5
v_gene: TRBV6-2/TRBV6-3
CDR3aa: CASRADGTNVETQYF
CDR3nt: TGTGCCAGCAGGGCGGACGGGACTAATGTAGAGACCCAGTACTTC

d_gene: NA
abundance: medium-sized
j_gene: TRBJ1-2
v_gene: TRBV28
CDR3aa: CASSLDQGYTF
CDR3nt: TGTGCCAGCAGTCTGGACCAGGGCTACACCTTC

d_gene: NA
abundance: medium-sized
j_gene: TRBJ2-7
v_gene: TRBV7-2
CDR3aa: CASSLDYEQYF
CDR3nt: TGTGCCAGCAGCTTAGACTACGAGCAGTACTTC

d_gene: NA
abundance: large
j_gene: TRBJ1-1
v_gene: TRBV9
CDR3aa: CASSVNVANTEAFF
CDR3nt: TGTGCCAGCAGCGTGAATGTTGCCAACACTGAAGCTTTCTTT

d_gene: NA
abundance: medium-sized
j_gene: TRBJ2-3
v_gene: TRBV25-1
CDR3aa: CASSEFGTVTDTQYF
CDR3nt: TGTGCCAGCAGTGAATTTGGGACGGTGACAGATACGCAGTATTTT

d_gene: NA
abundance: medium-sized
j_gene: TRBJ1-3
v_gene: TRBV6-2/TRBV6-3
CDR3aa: CASDRGSRGNTIYF
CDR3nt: TGTGCCAGCGACCGGGGTTCCCGAGGAAACACCATATATTTT

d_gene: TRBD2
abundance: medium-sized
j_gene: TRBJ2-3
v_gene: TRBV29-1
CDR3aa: CSVQLAGGLTDTQYF
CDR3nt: TGCAGCGTTCAGCTAGCGGGGGGCCTCACAGATACGCAGTATTTT

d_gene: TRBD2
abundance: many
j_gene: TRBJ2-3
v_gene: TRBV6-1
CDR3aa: CASSPGLAFSDTQYF
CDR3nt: TGTGCCAGCAGTCCGGGACTAGCGTTCTCAGATACGCAGTATTTT

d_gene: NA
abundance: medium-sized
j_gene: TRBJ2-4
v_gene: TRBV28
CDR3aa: CASSSLAKNIQYF
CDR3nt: TGTGCCAGCAGTTCTTTAGCCAAAAACATTCAGTACTTC

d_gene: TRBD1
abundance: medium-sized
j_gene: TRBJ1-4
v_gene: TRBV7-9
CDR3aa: CASSPRQGRTEKLFF
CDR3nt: TGTGCCAGCAGCCCCCGACAGGGACGGACTGAAAAACTGTTTTTT